The 15 T cell receptor beta chains listed next were all sequenced from one sample in a study of blood T cell repertoires in COVID-19. Data came from immunoSEQ multiplex PCR; TCRdb stores just in-frame clones and leaves some out. The data show 140,000 or so clones, with roughly three quarters seen just once and roughly 4.9% held by the top ten. The sequenced sample was peripheral blood. These receptors originate from a woman in her seventies with COVID-19, enrolled during active disease.

This clone was counted ten times or more. V is TRBV10-3 and J is TRBJ1-6; D may be TRBD1 (5 bases). This CDR3 contains 14 residues. The germline V and J ends were trimmed by 9 bases and 7 bases, with 16 bases remaining between them. Germline loops: CDR1 ENHRY, CDR2 SYGVKD. This CDR3 is CAIGPGTQNSPLHF. The CDR3 nucleotides are TGTGCCATAGGCCCCGGGACTCAAAATTCACCCCTCCACTTT.

The genes are TRBV5-1 and TRBJ2-7; 9 bases map to TRBD1. Germline CDR1 reads SGHRS; CDR2 reads YFSETQ. V shed 2 bases and J 1 base; nucleotides not matched to a gene: 7. The CDR3 has 16 residues. The CDR3 region is CASSLSGTGSSYEQYF. CDR3 bases: TGCGCCAGCAGCTTATCCGGGACAGGGAGTTCCTACGAGCAGTACTTC.

This clone has at least ten counts. This chain links TRBV5-1 with TRBJ2-5; the match to TRBD1 covers 11 bases. This CDR3 has 15 residues. Germline loops: CDR1 SGHRS, CDR2 YFSETQ. V lost 4 bases, J lost 5 bases, and 7 bases stayed unmatched. CDR3 residues: CASSEGQGGGETQYF. In nucleotides, the CDR3 is TGCGCCAGCAGCGAGGGACAGGGGGGAGGGGAGACCCAGTACTTC.

This rearrangement joins TRBV5-1 to TRBJ1-1; 7 bases agree with TRBD1. This CDR3 spans 15 amino acids. The germline gives CDR1 SGHRS, CDR2 YFSETQ. Unmatched junction bases numbered 7, after V lost 4 bases and J lost 1 base. In nucleotides, the CDR3 is TGCGCCAGCAGCCCACGGACAGGAGGGAACACTGAAGCTTTCTTT. It is translated as CASSPRTGGNTEAFF.

CDR3 residues: CASSLRDRGHYGYTF. CDR3 bases: TGTGCCAGCAGCTTAAGGGACAGGGGGCACTATGGCTACACCTTC. The genes are TRBV7-2 and TRBJ1-2; 12 bases map to TRBD1. Germline values: CDR1 SGHTA, CDR2 FQGNSA. Trimming cost V 2 bases and J 3 bases; bases outside gene matches: 1. The CDR3 is made up of 15 amino acids.

Here the CDR3 DNA reads TGTGCCACGCGGGGCGGGACAGAGAATGAAAAACTGTTTTTT. Translation: CATRGGTENEKLFF. The chain employs TRBV10-3 and TRBJ1-4, with TRBD1 matching over 7 bases. V shed 10 bases and J 5 bases; nucleotides not matched to a gene: 10. CDR3 size: 14 residues. The germline V gene has CDR1 ENHRY and CDR2 SYGVKD.

The chain joins TRBV6-5 to TRBJ2-3; perhaps TRBD1 as D (6 bases). This CDR3 spans 15 amino acids. Looked up from germline, CDR1 is MNHEY and CDR2 is SVGAGI. With 6 bases removed from V and 1 base from J, the gap between germline ends came to 14 bases. The CDR3, as DNA: TGTGCCAGCAGCGTATCAGGGGCCGGCACAGATACGCAGTATTTT. It is translated as CASSVSGAGTDTQYF.

The gene calls are TRBV5-4 and TRBJ2-3; a weak D match, TRBD1 (6 bases). This CDR3 has 15 amino acids. V lost 0 bases and J lost 7, with 15 bases in between. The germline CDR1 and CDR2 sequences are SGHNT and YYREEE (reference sequence). The CDR3 loop is CASSLGQAASNTQYF. The CDR3 nucleotides read TGTGCCAGCAGCTTGGGACAGGCTGCGTCAAATACGCAGTATTTT.

In regard to this clone: The germline gene is not matched at one end of the junction; a read error may be the cause. The gene calls are TRBV7-8 and TRBJ1-4; D call uncertain. Germline CDR1 is SGHVS and CDR2 is FQNEAQ. The CDR3 totals 13 residues. The CDR3 region is CATSQRFNEKLFF. Here the CDR3 DNA reads TGTGCCACCAGCCAGCGCTTTAATGAAAAACTGTTTTTT.

CDR3 amino acids: CASSDQKGQATPHYGYTF. CDR3 in DNA: TGTGCCAGTAGTGACCAAAAGGGACAGGCGACGCCCCACTATGGCTACACCTTC. V is TRBV19 and J is TRBJ1-2, with TRBD1 matching over 8 bases. Germline CDR1 is LNHDA and CDR2 is SQIVND (reference sequence). This CDR3 spans 18 amino acids. The V and J ends lost 5 bases and 3 bases, in that order; junction bases with no gene match: 17.

This chain's CDR3 is CASRWQGSSYTF. CDR3 DNA: TGTGCCAGTAGGTGGCAGGGGAGTAGCTACACCTTC. The chain uses TRBV19 and TRBJ1-2; D perhaps matches TRBD1 (6 bases). The CDR3 runs 12 residues. The germline gives CDR1 LNHDA, CDR2 SQIVND (reference sequence). Trimming pared 6 bases from V and 9 bases from J, leaving 14 bases between.

The V and J genes are TRBV4-3 and TRBJ2-7; tentative D call: TRBD2 (5 bases). The CDR3 contains 13 residues. Trimming cost V 0 bases and J 7 bases, with 10 bases left between them. The germline gives CDR1 LGHNA, CDR2 YSLEER. The CDR3 DNA follows: TGCGCCAGCAGCCAAGATCTGAGGGAGGAGCAGTACTTC. Translated: CASSQDLREEQYF.

The CDR3 DNA reads as TGTGCCAGCAGCTCCCGAAGGACTAGTGATAATTCACCCCTCCACTTT. It is translated as CASSSRRTSDNSPLHF. The chain carries TRBV7-2 and TRBJ1-6; D call uncertain. This CDR3 contains 16 residues. Germline V gene sequence: CDR1 SGHTA, CDR2 FQGNSA. The germline V and J ends were trimmed by 4 bases and 5 bases, with 15 bases remaining between them.

V is TRBV4-1 and J is TRBJ1-4; no clear D gene. Germline V gives CDR1 MGHRA, CDR2 YSYEKL. The CDR3 totals 17 residues. V was trimmed by 5 bases and J by 13 bases, leaving 29 bases between them. CDR3 DNA: TGCGCCAGCAGCTCCGAAACCTTTGGGCGCGCGGCTGCGGGACTGTTTTTT. This translates into CASSSETFGRAAAGLFF.

The V call is TRBV19, the J call TRBJ2-7; the match to TRBD1 covers 7 bases. Unmatched junction bases numbered 10, after V lost 3 bases and J lost 5 bases. The CDR3 contains 15 residues. Germline CDR1 reads LNHDA; CDR2 reads SQIVND (reference sequence). The CDR3 region has the DNA TGTGCCAGTAGTATGGGGACAGAGCTTGGTGACGAGCAGTACTTC. The encoded protein is CASSMGTELGDEQYF.